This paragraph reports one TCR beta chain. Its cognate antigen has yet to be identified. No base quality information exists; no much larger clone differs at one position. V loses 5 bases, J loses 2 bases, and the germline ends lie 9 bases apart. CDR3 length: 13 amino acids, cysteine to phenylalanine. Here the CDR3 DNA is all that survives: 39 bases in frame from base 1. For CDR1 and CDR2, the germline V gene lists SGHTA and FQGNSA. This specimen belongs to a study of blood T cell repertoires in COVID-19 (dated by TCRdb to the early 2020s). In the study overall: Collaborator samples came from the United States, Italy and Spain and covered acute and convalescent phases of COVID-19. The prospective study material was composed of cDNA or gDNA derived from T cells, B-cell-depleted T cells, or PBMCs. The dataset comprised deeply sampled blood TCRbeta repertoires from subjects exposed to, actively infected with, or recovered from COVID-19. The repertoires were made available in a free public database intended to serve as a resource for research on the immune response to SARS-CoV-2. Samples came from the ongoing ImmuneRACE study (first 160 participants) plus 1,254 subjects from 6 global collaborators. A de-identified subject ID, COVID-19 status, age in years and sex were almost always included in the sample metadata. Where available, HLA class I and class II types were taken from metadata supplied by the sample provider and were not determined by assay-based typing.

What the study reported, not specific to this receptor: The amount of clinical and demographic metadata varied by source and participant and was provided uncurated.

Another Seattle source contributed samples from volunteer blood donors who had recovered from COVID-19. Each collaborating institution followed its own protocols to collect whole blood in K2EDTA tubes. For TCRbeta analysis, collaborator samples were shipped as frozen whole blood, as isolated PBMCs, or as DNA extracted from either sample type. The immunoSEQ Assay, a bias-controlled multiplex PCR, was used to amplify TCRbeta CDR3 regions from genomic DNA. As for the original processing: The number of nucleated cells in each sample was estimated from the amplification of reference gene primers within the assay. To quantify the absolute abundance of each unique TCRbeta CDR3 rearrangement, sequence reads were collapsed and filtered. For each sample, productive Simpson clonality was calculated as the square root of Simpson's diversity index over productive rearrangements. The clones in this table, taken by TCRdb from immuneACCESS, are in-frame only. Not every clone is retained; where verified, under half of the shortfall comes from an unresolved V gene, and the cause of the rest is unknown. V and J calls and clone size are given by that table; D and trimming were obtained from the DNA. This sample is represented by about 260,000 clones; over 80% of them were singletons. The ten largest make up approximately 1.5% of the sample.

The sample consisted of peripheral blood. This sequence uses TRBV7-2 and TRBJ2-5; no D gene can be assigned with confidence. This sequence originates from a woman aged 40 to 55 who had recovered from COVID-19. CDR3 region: CASSPQVQETQYF. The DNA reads TGTGCCAGCAGCCCTCAGGTTCAAGAGACCCAGTACTTC.